This T cell receptor (beta chain) was profiled in a study of cytotoxic CD8 clonotypes in ibrutinib-treated CLL. About this clone: Its target is unknown.

Sequenced by immunoSEQ multiplex PCR; TCRdb stores in-frame clones only, minus some. The table includes around 70,000 clones, around two thirds detected once. The source of roughly 2.1 micrograms of genomic DNA for TCR beta libraries was cryopreserved PBMCs. After removal of 4 bases from V and 7 bases from J, the junction contained 7 bases not matched to a gene. The germline gives CDR1 SGHNT, CDR2 YYREEE (reference sequence). This CDR3 spans 14 amino acids. Regarding the study as a whole: Elevated clonality accompanied ibrutinib response, with a return toward baseline values at progression. Clonality at baseline surpassed age-matched healthy donors and tracked circulating CD8+ T-cell counts.

Sample: PBMCs, taken after 12 months of ibrutinib treatment. The source of this sequence is a human donor with chronic lymphocytic leukemia. The genes are TRBV5-4 and TRBJ2-3; TRBD1 matches at 9 bases. The CDR3 region has the DNA TGTGCCAGCAGCCCAGGACAGGGGAGGCATACGCAGTATTTT. This codes for CASSPGQGRHTQYF.